Here is one T cell receptor beta chain with its context. Its matching antigen is unknown. The sample originates from a study of OX40 agonist ivuxolimab in advanced cancers. Whole-study context: Ivuxolimab, an antibody that agonizes OX40 (CD134), was administered to the patients. Administration of intravenous ivuxolimab to patients occurred every 2 weeks at 0.01 to 10 mg/kg.

Regarding the study as a whole: Relative to CD4+, CD8+ T cells held more expanded clones on average. CD4+ and CD8+ blood T cells expanded clonally by week 6 at 0.1 to 3.0 mg/kg.

The CDR3 consists of 16 residues. Looked up from germline, CDR1 is SGDLS and CDR2 is YYNGEE. The ends were cut back, 4 bases at V and 4 bases at J, with 20 bases in the middle. Libraries were prepared by immunoSEQ multiplex PCR; TCRdb keeps only in-frame clonotypes and omits some of them. Found here are approximately 94,000 clones, about nine tenths of them singletons; the top ten hold approximately 0.16%. This sample comprised CD4+ or CD8+ T cells sorted from blood, obtained in a trial of the OX40 agonist ivuxolimab. V gene TRBV9 combines with J gene TRBJ1-1; the D gene is possibly TRBD1 (5 bases). The receptor was isolated from an adult with an advanced solid tumor such as melanoma, head and neck, liver or kidney cancer. For the CDR3, the DNA is TGTGCCAGCAGCCCTCAGGCTGGGGGTTTTGGCACTGAAGCTTTCTTT. It translates to CASSPQAGGFGTEAFF.